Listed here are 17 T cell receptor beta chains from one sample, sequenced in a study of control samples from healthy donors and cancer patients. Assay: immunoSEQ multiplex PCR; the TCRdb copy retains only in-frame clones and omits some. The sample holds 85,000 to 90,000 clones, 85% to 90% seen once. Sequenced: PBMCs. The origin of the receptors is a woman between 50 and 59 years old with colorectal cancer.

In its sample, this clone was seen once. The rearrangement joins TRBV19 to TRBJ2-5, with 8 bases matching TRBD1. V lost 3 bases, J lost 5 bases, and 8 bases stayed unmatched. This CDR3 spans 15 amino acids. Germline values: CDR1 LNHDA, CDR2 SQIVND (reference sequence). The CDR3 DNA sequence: TGTGCCAGTAGTATGGACAGGGCTAATGGGGAGACCCAGTACTTC. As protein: CASSMDRANGETQYF.

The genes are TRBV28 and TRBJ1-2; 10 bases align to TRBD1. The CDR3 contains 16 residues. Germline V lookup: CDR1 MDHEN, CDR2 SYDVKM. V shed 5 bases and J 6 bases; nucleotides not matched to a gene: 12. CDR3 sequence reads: CASSQLFDRGQDGYTF. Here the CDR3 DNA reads TGTGCCAGCAGTCAATTATTCGACAGGGGGCAGGATGGCTACACCTTC.

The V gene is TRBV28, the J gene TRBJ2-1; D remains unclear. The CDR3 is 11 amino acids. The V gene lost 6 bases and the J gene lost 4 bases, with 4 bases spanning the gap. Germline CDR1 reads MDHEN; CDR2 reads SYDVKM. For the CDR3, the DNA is TGTGCCAGCAGACAATACAATGAGCAGTTCTTC. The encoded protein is CASRQYNEQFF.

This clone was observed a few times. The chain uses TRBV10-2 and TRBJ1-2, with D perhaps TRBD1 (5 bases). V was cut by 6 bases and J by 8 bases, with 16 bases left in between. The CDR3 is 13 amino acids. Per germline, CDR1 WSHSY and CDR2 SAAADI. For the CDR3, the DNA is TGCGCCAGCAGGGACGGCCAGGGTTTCGGCTACACCTTC. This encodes CASRDGQGFGYTF.

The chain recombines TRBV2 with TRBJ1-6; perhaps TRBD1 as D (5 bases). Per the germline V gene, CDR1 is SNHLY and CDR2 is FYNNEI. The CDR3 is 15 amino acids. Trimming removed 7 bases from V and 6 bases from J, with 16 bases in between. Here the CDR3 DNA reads TGTGCCAGCAACCCTGGACAAGCCAGTAATTCACCCCTCCACTTT. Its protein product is CASNPGQASNSPLHF.

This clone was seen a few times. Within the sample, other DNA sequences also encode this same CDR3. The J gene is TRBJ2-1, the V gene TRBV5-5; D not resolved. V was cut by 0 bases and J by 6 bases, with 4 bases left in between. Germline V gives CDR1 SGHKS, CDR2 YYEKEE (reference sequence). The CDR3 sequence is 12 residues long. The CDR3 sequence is CASSLAGNEQFF. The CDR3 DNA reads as TGTGCCAGCAGCTTGGCAGGCAATGAGCAGTTCTTC.

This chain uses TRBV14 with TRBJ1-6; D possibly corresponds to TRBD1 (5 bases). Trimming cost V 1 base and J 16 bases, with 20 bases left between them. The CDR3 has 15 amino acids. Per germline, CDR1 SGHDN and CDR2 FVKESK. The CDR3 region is CASSQGPTATEALHF. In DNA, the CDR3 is TGTGCCAGCAGCCAAGGTCCGACAGCTACAGAGGCACTCCACTTT.

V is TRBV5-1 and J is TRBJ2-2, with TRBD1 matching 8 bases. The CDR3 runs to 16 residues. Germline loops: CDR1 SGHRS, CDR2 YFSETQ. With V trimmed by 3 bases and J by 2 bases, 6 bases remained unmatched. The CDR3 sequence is CASSYDRGSNTGELFF. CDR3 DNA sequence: TGCGCCAGCAGCTACGACAGGGGTTCTAACACCGGGGAGCTGTTTTTT.

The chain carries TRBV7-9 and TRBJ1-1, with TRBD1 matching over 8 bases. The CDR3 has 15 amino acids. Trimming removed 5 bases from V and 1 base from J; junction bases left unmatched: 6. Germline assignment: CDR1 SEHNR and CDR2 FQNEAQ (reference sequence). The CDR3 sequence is CASSLIGQGNTEAFF. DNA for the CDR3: TGTGCCAGCAGCCTGATCGGACAGGGGAACACTGAAGCTTTCTTT. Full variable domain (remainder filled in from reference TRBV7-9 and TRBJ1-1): DTGVSQNPRHKITKRGQNVTFRCDPISEHNRLYWYRQTLGQGPEFLTYFQNEAQLEKSRLLSDRFSAERPKGSFSTLEIQRTEQGDSAMYLCASSLIGQGNTEAFFGQGTRLTVV.

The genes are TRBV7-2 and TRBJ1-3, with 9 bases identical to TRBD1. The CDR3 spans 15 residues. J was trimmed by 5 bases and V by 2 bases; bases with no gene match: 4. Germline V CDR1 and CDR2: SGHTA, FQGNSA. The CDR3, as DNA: TGTGCCAGCAGCTTATTGGGACAGGGACGAAACACCATATATTTT. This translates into CASSLLGQGRNTIYF.

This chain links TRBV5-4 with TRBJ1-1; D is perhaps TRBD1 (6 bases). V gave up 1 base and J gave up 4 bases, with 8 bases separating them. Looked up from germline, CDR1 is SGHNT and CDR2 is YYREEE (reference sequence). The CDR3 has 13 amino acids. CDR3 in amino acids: CASSLQGTTEAFF. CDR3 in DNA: TGTGCCAGCAGCTTGCAGGGGACCACTGAAGCTTTCTTT.

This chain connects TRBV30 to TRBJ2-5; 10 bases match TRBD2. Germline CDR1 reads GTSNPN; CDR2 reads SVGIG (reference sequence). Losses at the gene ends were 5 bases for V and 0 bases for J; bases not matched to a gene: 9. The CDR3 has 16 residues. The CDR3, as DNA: TGTGCCTGGCTAAGTGGTAGCGGGGGGTACCAAGAGACCCAGTACTTC. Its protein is CAWLSGSGGYQETQYF.

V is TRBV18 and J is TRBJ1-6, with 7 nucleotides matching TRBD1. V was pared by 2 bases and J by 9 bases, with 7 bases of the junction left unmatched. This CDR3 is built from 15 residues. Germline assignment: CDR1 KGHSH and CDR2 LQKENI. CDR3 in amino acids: CASSPNSQGTSPLHF. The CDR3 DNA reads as TGTGCCAGCTCACCAAATTCACAGGGGACTTCACCCCTCCACTTT.

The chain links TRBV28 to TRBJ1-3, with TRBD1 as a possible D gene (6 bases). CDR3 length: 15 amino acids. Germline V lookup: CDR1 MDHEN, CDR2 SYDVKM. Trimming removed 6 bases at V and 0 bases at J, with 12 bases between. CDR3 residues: CASSSGVLSGNTIYF. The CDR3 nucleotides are TGTGCCAGCAGCTCAGGGGTCCTCTCTGGAAACACCATATATTTT.

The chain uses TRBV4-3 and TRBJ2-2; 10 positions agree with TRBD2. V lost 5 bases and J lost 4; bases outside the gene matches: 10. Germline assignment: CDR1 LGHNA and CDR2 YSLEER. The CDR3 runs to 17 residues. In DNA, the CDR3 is TGCGCCAGCAGCACAACTAGCGGGGCCCCGAGCACCGGGGAGCTGTTTTTT. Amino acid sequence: CASSTTSGAPSTGELFF.

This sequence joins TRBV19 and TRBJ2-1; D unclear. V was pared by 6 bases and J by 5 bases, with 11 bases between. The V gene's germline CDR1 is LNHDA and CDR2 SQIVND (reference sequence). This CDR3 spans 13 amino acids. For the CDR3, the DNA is TGTGCCAGTAGCCCTATCGCAGACAATGAGCAGTTCTTC. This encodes CASSPIADNEQFF.

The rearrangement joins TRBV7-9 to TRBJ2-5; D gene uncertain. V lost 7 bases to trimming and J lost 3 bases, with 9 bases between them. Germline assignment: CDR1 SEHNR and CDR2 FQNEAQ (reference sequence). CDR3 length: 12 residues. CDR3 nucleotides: TGTGCCAGCAACTGGGGTGAAGAGACCCAGTACTTC. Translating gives CASNWGEETQYF. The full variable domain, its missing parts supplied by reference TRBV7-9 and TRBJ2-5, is DTGVSQNPRHKITKRGQNVTFRCDPISEHNRLYWYRQTLGQGPEFLTYFQNEAQLEKSRLLSDRFSAERPKGSFSTLEIQRTEQGDSAMYLCASNWGEETQYFGPGTRLLVL.